The 28 T cell receptor beta chains below come from one sample, sequenced in a study of response to subunit inactivated influenza vaccine. TCRdb reprocessed the RT-PCR reads with MiXCR, giving one entry per CDR3 protein. This sample has 500,000 to 600,000 distinct CDR3 sequences, with around 13% found just once. The sequencing used PBMCs from blood, collected 12 days after vaccination. The receptors stem from a man aged 50-60 years who received an inactivated influenza vaccine.

This clonotype was seen ten or more times. V and J are TRBV3-1 and TRBJ1-1, with D possibly matching TRBD1 (5 bases). This CDR3 has 12 amino acids. Trimming pared 8 bases from V and 0 bases from J, leaving 7 bases between. The germline gives CDR1 LGHDT, CDR2 YNNKEL (reference sequence). The CDR3 loop is CASGGLNTEAFF. CDR3 nucleotides: TGTGCCAGCGGGGGGTTGAACACTGAAGCTTTCTTT.

This clonotype has only a few counts. This sequence joins TRBV11-2 and TRBJ2-7, with D maybe TRBD1 (5 bases). The V end lost 8 bases, the J end lost 7 bases, and 27 bases lay between the germline ends. Germline CDR1 and CDR2: SGHAT and FQNNGV. The length of the CDR3 is 16 residues. Here the CDR3 DNA reads TGTGCCAGCCACAGCTTGCGGAGCAGGGTTCATGGAGAGCAGTACTTC. Its protein product is CASHSLRSRVHGEQYF.

This clonotype was recorded a few times. The CDR3 DNA follows: TGTGCCAGCAGCCAGCTCCAGGGACCCGGGGCTGAAGCTTTCTTT. Amino acid sequence: CASSQLQGPGAEAFF. This chain links TRBV3-1 with TRBJ1-1; D possibly corresponds to TRBD1 (5 bases). Germline V lookup: CDR1 LGHDT, CDR2 YNNKEL (reference sequence). Trimming took 3 bases from V and 6 from J, leaving 17 bases between them. The CDR3 is 15 amino acids.

A few counts support this clonotype. The chain links TRBV20-1 to TRBJ2-5, with D possibly TRBD2 on 6 matching bases. This CDR3 is 13 amino acids long. V lost 3 bases and J 4 bases, leaving 12 bases between the germline ends. The germline gives CDR1 DFQATT, CDR2 SNEGSKA (reference sequence). The DNA of the CDR3 is TGCAGTGCTAGCGTCCGCGGGACAGAGACCCAGTACTTC. This sequence encodes CSASVRGTETQYF.

Here the CDR3 DNA reads TGTGCCAGCAGTTACTCGAGGAGGGTGGGAGATACGCAGTATTTT. Amino acid sequence: CASSYSRRVGDTQYF. The rearrangement joins TRBV6-2 or TRBV6-3 to TRBJ2-3, with a tentative D call TRBD2 (6 bases). V lost 0 bases and J 5 bases, leaving 12 bases between the germline ends. Germline lookup yields CDR1 MNHEY and CDR2 SVGEGT. The CDR3 contains 15 residues.

This clonotype was seen a handful of times. This sequence joins TRBV5-1 and TRBJ1-4, with 10 bases that match TRBD1. Germline loops: CDR1 SGHRS, CDR2 YFSETQ. The junction had 7 bases not matched to a gene; V was cut back by 4 bases and J by 7 bases. This CDR3 is 15 amino acids long. The CDR3 here is CASSATGGFGEKLFF. As DNA, the CDR3 is TGCGCCAGCAGCGCGACAGGGGGCTTTGGTGAAAAACTGTTTTTT.

This clonotype was picked up many times. The V gene is TRBV5-6, the J gene TRBJ1-4; 9 positions agree with TRBD1. Germline CDR1 is SGHDT and CDR2 is YYEEEE. The CDR3 totals 15 residues. After removal of 3 bases from V and 4 bases from J, the junction contained 4 bases not matched to a gene. CDR3 region: CASSSTTGGNEKLFF. The CDR3 coding sequence is TGTGCCAGCAGCTCAACGACAGGGGGTAATGAAAAACTGTTTTTT.

This clonotype was observed at least ten times. J is TRBJ2-1 and V is TRBV12-3 or TRBV12-4, with TRBD1 as a possible D gene (5 bases). Between the trimmed V and J ends, which lost 3 bases and 7 bases, there was a span of 16 bases. This CDR3 is 15 amino acids long. The DNA for the CDR3 is TGTGCCAGCAGTTTTGGGGTACAGGCCATTAATGAGCAGTTCTTC. This codes for CASSFGVQAINEQFF.

This clonotype was seen repeatedly, ten times or more. The chain uses TRBV20-1 and TRBJ2-3; tentatively, D is TRBD1 (6 bases). Germline V gives CDR1 DFQATT, CDR2 SNEGSKA (reference sequence). V was clipped by 6 bases and J by 3 bases, with 22 bases between them. The CDR3 runs 16 residues. CDR3: CSAEDGTKDITDTQYF. Here the CDR3 DNA reads TGCAGTGCAGAGGACGGGACAAAAGATATAACAGATACGCAGTATTTT.

This sequence joins TRBV29-1 and TRBJ2-1; tentatively, D is TRBD1 or TRBD2 (5 bases each). Germline-derived CDR1 and CDR2 are SQVTM and ANQGSEA. The CDR3 loop spans 15 amino acids. Here the CDR3 reads CTPPAGRKSYNEQFF. CDR3 nucleotide sequence: TGCACCCCTCCGGCAGGGAGAAAGTCCTACAATGAGCAGTTCTTC.

This sequence joins TRBV6-2 or TRBV6-3 and TRBJ2-1, with a possible D match to TRBD2 (6 bases). The CDR3 length is 15 residues. Germline V CDR1 and CDR2: MNHEY, SVGEGT. Trimming removed 7 bases from V and 9 bases from J, with 22 bases in between. The CDR3: CASTHITSSGTEQFF. DNA of the CDR3: TGTGCCAGCACTCATATAACTAGCTCGGGCACTGAGCAGTTCTTC.

This clonotype was detected once. The rearrangement joins TRBV23-1 to TRBJ2-3; tentatively, D is TRBD2 (5 bases). TRBV23-1 belongs to the ORF category, with a function that is uncertain. V lost 0 bases and J 6 bases, leaving 16 bases between the germline ends. This CDR3 region has 16 residues. The CDR3 spells CASSQSVRANGDTQYF. The CDR3, as DNA: TGCGCCAGCAGTCAATCTGTGAGGGCGAACGGTGATACGCAGTATTTT.

The chain recombines TRBV30 with TRBJ1-1; D unclear. The germline V gene has CDR1 GTSNPN and CDR2 SVGIG (reference sequence). The CDR3 has 13 amino acids. Trimming left V 2 bases short and J 1 base short, with 8 bases between. CDR3 sequence reads: CAWSTTANTEAFF. For the CDR3, the DNA is TGTGCCTGGAGTACAACAGCGAACACTGAAGCTTTCTTT.

This clonotype came up a few times. The rearrangement links TRBV28 to TRBJ2-5, with 7 bases identical to TRBD1. The CDR3 is made up of 15 amino acids. Germline CDR1 MDHEN, CDR2 SYDVKM. Unmatched junction bases numbered 7, after V lost 5 bases and J lost 1 base. Here the CDR3 DNA reads TGTGCCAGCAGTGACAGGGCCGCTCTCCAAGAGACCCAGTACTTC. This codes for CASSDRAALQETQYF. Filled out from reference TRBV28 and TRBJ2-5, the complete variable domain reads DVKVTQSSRYLVKRTGEKVFLECVQDMDHENMFWYRQDPGLGLRLIYFSYDVKMKEKGDIPEGYSVSREKKERFSLILESASTNQTSMYLCASSDRAALQETQYFGPGTRLLVL.

There are a few counts of this clonotype. The rearrangement uses TRBV15 and TRBJ1-2; the D is unclear. Germline CDR1 reads LNHNV; CDR2 reads YYDKDF (reference sequence). There are 14 residues in the CDR3. V was trimmed by 0 bases and J by 4 bases, leaving 9 bases between them. CDR3 loop: CATSRDSELYGYTF. The CDR3, as DNA: TGTGCCACCAGCAGAGATTCGGAACTCTATGGCTACACCTTC.

This clonotype has a count of ten or more. V usage is TRBV4-3 and J usage is TRBJ2-1; 11 bases align to TRBD2. V shed 0 bases and J 10 bases; nucleotides not matched to a gene: 8. CDR1 and CDR2 from the germline V gene are LGHNA and YSLEER. This CDR3 comprises 16 residues. CDR3 loop: CASSQDRSGGAREQFF. The CDR3 DNA is TGCGCCAGCAGCCAAGACCGTAGCGGGGGGGCCCGGGAGCAGTTCTTC.

The chain is built from TRBV12-3 or TRBV12-4 and TRBJ1-5; no definite D call. Trimming pared 3 bases from V and 7 bases from J, leaving 13 bases between. The CDR3 consists of 14 residues. The CDR3 nucleotides are TGTGCCAGCAGTTTCGTCCAAGCCCAACAGCCCCAGCATTTT. Translated, it gives CASSFVQAQQPQHF.

This clonotype was counted only a few times. The chain uses TRBV5-1 and TRBJ2-5; D assignment may be TRBD1 or TRBD2 (5 bases each). Germline V gene data show CDR1 as SGHRS and CDR2 as YFSETQ. The V end was cut by 0 bases, the J end by 5 bases, with 14 bases between. The length of the CDR3 is 15 residues. This chain's CDR3 is CASSLDGTGLETQYF. CDR3 coding DNA: TGCGCCAGCAGCTTGGACGGGACGGGTCTCGAGACCCAGTACTTC.

This clonotype has a handful of counts. The chain has TRBV7-8 and TRBJ2-3, with D perhaps assigned TRBD1 or TRBD2 (6 bases each). This CDR3 has 18 residues. The V gene's germline CDR1 is SGHVS and CDR2 FQNEAQ. V lost 5 bases and J 0 bases, leaving 21 bases between the germline ends. In DNA form, the CDR3 reads TGTGCCAGCAGCCCGCAAGGTATAGGGGGGAGGAGCACAGATACGCAGTATTTT. This gives the protein CASSPQGIGGRSTDTQYF.

This clonotype has ten or more counts. The gene calls are TRBV5-1 and TRBJ2-7; 9 bases are shared with TRBD2. The CDR3 has 17 amino acids. CDR1 is SGHRS, CDR2 YFSETQ, per germline. Trimming at V came to 1 base and at J to 3 bases, leaving 11 bases not matched to a gene. The CDR3 spells CASSLIPSGITYYEQYF. The CDR3 region has the DNA TGCGCCAGCAGCTTGATTCCTAGCGGGATAACATACTACGAGCAGTACTTC.

This rearrangement joins TRBV12-3 or TRBV12-4 to TRBJ1-1; D ambiguous. The CDR3 is 13 residues long. The V end lost 5 bases, the J end lost 10 bases, and 17 bases lay between the germline ends. Here the CDR3 DNA reads TGTGCCAGCAGTCTGAGGGCCCCCCTGGGAGCTTTCTTT. It encodes CASSLRAPLGAFF.

The J gene is TRBJ2-7, the V gene TRBV3-1; tentatively, D is TRBD2 (6 bases). V lost 4 bases and J lost 4, with 14 bases in between. The CDR3 extends over 14 amino acids. Germline assignment: CDR1 LGHDT and CDR2 YNNKEL (reference sequence). CDR3 DNA sequence: TGTGCCAGCAGCCCCGGGGGACGGGAGTACGAGCAGTACTTC. It specifies CASSPGGREYEQYF.

This clonotype was seen a few times. V usage is TRBV19 and J usage is TRBJ2-6; TRBD1 matches at 9 bases. The CDR3 totals 17 residues. Germline-derived CDR1 and CDR2 are LNHDA and SQIVND (reference sequence). V shed 3 bases and J 3 bases; nucleotides not matched to a gene: 6. In DNA form, the CDR3 reads TGTGCCAGTAGTATGAGGACAGGGGTAAATGGGGCCAACGTCCTGACTTTC. Protein: CASSMRTGVNGANVLTF.

This clonotype was counted between two and nine times. The genes are TRBV29-1 and TRBJ1-3; 7 bases line up with TRBD1. Looked up from germline, CDR1 is SQVTM and CDR2 is ANQGSEA. The CDR3 runs to 13 residues. J was trimmed by 2 bases and V by 7 bases; bases with no gene match: 5. CDR3 nucleotide sequence: TGCAGCGCCGTAACAGGGGCTGGAAACACCATATATTTT. Translation: CSAVTGAGNTIYF.

The chain carries TRBV7-2 and TRBJ2-2, with D perhaps matching TRBD2 (5 bases). Germline V gene lookup returns CDR1 SGHTA and CDR2 FQGNSA. The V gene lost 6 bases and the J gene lost 5 bases, with 13 bases spanning the gap. The CDR3 consists of 14 residues. The CDR3 DNA follows: TGTGCCAGCAGTCCGGGCGGGCGGACCGGGGAGCTGTTTTTT. Its protein is CASSPGGRTGELFF.

V gene TRBV12-3 or TRBV12-4 combines with J gene TRBJ2-1; D remains ambiguous. V was trimmed by 5 bases and J by 8 bases, leaving 10 bases between them. The CDR3 loop spans 12 amino acids. The CDR3 protein is CASSLPRYEQFF. Here the CDR3 DNA reads TGTGCCAGCAGTCTCCCTAGGTATGAGCAGTTCTTC.

The chain carries TRBV7-3 and TRBJ1-2, with TRBD1 as a possible D gene (6 bases). In germline, CDR1 is SGHTA, CDR2 FQGTGA. The CDR3 runs 17 residues. Trimming removed 5 bases from V and 6 bases from J, with 25 bases in between. The CDR3 loop reads CASSPQGPGAAGDGYTF. The CDR3 nucleotides are TGTGCCAGCAGCCCCCAGGGGCCGGGGGCAGCTGGAGATGGCTACACCTTC.

This clonotype was detected a few times. V usage is TRBV5-1 and J usage is TRBJ2-2; D is perhaps TRBD2 (5 bases). CDR1 is SGHRS and CDR2 is YFSETQ in the germline V gene. Trimming took off 3 bases at V and 5 bases at J, with 8 bases between the two ends. This CDR3 has 13 residues. In nucleotides, the CDR3 is TGCGCCAGCAGCTCCCGGGAAACCGGGGAGCTGTTTTTT. It encodes CASSSRETGELFF. Filled out from reference TRBV5-1 and TRBJ2-2, the complete variable domain reads KAGVTQTPRYLIKTRGQQVTLSCSPISGHRSVSWYQQTPGQGLQFLFEYFSETQRNKGNFPGRFSGRQFSNSRSEMNVSTLELGDSALYLCASSSRETGELFFGEGSRLTVL.